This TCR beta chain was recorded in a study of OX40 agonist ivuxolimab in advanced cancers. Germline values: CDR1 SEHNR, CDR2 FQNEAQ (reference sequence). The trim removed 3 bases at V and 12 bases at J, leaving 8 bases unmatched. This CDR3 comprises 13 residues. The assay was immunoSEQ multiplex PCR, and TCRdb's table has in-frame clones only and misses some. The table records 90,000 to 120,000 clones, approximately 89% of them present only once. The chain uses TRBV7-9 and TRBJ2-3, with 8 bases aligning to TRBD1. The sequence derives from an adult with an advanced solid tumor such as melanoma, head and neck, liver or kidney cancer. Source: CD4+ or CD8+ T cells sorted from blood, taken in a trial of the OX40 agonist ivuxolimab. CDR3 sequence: CASSFLQGAPQYF. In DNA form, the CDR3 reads TGTGCCAGCAGCTTCTTGCAGGGGGCCCCCCAGTATTTT.